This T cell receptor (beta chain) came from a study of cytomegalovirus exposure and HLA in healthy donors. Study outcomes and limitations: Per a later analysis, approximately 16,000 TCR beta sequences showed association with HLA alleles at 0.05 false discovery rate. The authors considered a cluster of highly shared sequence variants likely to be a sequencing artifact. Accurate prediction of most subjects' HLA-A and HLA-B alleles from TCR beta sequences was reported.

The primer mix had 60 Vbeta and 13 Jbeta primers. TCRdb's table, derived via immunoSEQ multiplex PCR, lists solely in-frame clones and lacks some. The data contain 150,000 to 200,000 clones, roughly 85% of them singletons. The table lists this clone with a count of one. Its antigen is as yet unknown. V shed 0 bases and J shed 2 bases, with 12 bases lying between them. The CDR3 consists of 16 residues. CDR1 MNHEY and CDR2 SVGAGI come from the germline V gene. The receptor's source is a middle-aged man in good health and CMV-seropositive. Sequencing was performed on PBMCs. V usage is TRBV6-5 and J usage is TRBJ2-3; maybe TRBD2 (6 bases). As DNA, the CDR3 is TGTGCCAGCAGTTACTCTTTGACTAGTGTCACAGATACGCAGTATTTT. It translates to CASSYSLTSVTDTQYF.